This TCR beta chain emerged from a study of blood T cell repertoires in COVID-19. Background on the study: Acute and convalescent COVID-19 specimens originated in the United States, Italy and Spain. Sources were T cells, B-cell-depleted T cells, or PBMCs; the material itself was cDNA or gDNA.

TCRdb's table, derived via immunoSEQ multiplex PCR, lists solely in-frame clones and lacks some. The repertoire holds about 120,000 clones, with 80% to 85% as singletons. Trimming shortened V by 11 bases and J by 1 base, and 7 bases separated the two germline ends. The length of the CDR3 is 11 residues. The germline gives CDR1 KGHDR, CDR2 SFDVKD. Recruitment covered about two dozen US areas and drew participants whose ages spanned roughly 18 to 100 years. The sequence was collected from a woman younger than 45 who had recovered from COVID-19. The chain is built from TRBV24-1 and TRBJ1-2; D is ambiguous. Sequences were obtained from PBMCs or T cells enriched from blood (not recorded which). This CDR3 reads CAIRDNYGYTF. The DNA for the CDR3 is TGTGCCATCCGGGATAACTATGGCTACACCTTC.